The sequence of this T cell receptor (beta chain) was determined in a study of metastatic and nonmetastatic thyroid tumors. None of the patients had undergone any treatment ahead of thyroid surgery. J lost 1 base, V lost 0 bases, and 4 bases had no gene match. The CDR3 covers 16 residues. CDR1 is WNHNN and CDR2 is SYGVQD in the germline V gene (reference sequence). This clone was seen a handful of times. Its antigen is unknown. Authors' analysis steps: Differences in CDR3 between clinicopathological groups were drawn on to build a classifier intended to discriminate distant-metastatic papillary thyroid cancer patients. TCRdb used MiXCR to call clones anew from the PCR reads. TCRdb, not the original authors, processed these V and J calls. The data hold roughly 20,000 clones, with just over 35% observed a single time. General study results and limits: TCR beta diversity was reportedly significantly higher in malignant thyroid tumors than benign nodules, in blood and tumor.

This chain joins TRBV10-1 and TRBJ1-1; 8 bases line up with TRBD1. Sequencing was carried out using tumor tissue. The sequence came from a female donor with papillary thyroid cancer or a benign thyroid nodule (not recorded which). Some clones in this sample may be carry-over from other donors' samples. The CDR3 reads CASSESGQGANTEAFF. DNA of the CDR3: TGCGCCAGCAGTGAGTCTGGGCAGGGGGCGAACACTGAAGCTTTCTTT.